This TCR beta chain was identified in a study of Graves' ophthalmopathy and Graves' hyperthyroidism. Findings of the study overall: A classifier, a 13-signature model, separated ophthalmopathy from stable hyperthyroidism with 85% to 90% sensitivity and about 82% specificity.

The CDR3 loop spans 11 amino acids. Per germline, CDR1 MNHEY and CDR2 SVGEGT. With 3 bases removed from V and 7 bases from J, the gap between germline ends came to 6 bases. Many counts were recorded for this clonotype. The target antigen is unknown. For repertoire sequencing, the TCR beta CDR3 regions were amplified from RNA transcripts. Second-round multiplex PCR came after first-round RT-PCR with HTBI primers. TCRdb fed the multiplex PCR reads into MiXCR, producing one record per CDR3 protein. This table holds 200,000 to 250,000 distinct CDR3 sequences, roughly 27% found once. This chain connects TRBV6-2 or TRBV6-3 to TRBJ2-5, with no clear D. Sequencing was carried out using peripheral blood. This clonotype originated in a man aged 50 to 59 with Graves' ophthalmopathy. The DNA of the CDR3 is TGTGCCAGCAGTTATGGCGGGACCCAGTACTTC. This codes for CASSYGGTQYF.